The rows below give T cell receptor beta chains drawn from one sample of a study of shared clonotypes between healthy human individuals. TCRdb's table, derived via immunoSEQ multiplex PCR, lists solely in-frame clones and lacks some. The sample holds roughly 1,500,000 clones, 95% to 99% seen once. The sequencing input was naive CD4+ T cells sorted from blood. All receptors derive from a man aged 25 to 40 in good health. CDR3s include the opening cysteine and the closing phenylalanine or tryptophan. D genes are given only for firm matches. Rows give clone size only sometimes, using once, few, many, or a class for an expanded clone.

CASSQNYGTTFGVSGNTIYF	TGCGCCAGCAGCCAAAATTACGGGACCACCTTTGGTGTCTCTGGAAACACCATATATTTT	TRBV4-1	TRBJ1-3	-	-
CASTILGVDNEQFF	TGCGCCAGCACTATTTTGGGGGTAGACAATGAGCAGTTCTTC	TRBV5-1	TRBJ2-1	-	-
CASSLRGANVLTF	TGTGCCAGCAGTTTACGAGGGGCCAACGTCCTGACTTTC	TRBV28	TRBJ2-6	-	-
CASSLAGTHQETQYF	TGTGCCAGCAGCTTGGCTGGGACACATCAAGAGACCCAGTACTTC	TRBV5-6	TRBJ2-5	-	-
CASSDRAGDSSKRPQHF	TGTGCCAGCAGTGATCGAGCAGGGGACAGCTCAAAGAGGCCCCAGCATTTT	TRBV2	TRBJ1-5	TRBD1	-
CASSPRDRDYNEQFF	TGTGCCAGCTCACCCCGGGACAGGGACTACAATGAGCAGTTCTTC	TRBV18	TRBJ2-1	TRBD1	-
CASSLTLAADTQYF	TGTGCCAGCAGCTTAACGCTCGCCGCAGATACGCAGTATTTT	TRBV7-3	TRBJ2-3	-	-
CASSHDRGPQPQHF	TGCGCCAGCAGCCACGACAGGGGTCCTCAGCCCCAGCATTTT	TRBV4-3	TRBJ1-5	TRBD1	-
CASSDSSGRAFNEQFF	TGTGCCAGCAGTGACTCGAGCGGGAGGGCCTTCAATGAGCAGTTCTTC	TRBV6-4	TRBJ2-1	TRBD2	-
CASSPGPVSGNTIYF	TGTGCCAGCAGTCCAGGTCCCGTCTCTGGAAACACCATATATTTT	TRBV28	TRBJ1-3	-	-
CASNPTLAGQGRRNEQYF	TGTGCCAGCAACCCAACCCTCGCCGGGCAGGGACGCAGAAACGAGCAGTACTTC	TRBV11-2	TRBJ2-7	-	once
CASSPVGGAKNIQYF	TGTGCCAGCTCACCAGTCGGGGGGGCGAAAAACATTCAGTACTTC	TRBV18	TRBJ2-4	TRBD2	-
CSAQEPGLARNEQFF	TGCAGCGCCCAAGAACCGGGACTAGCTCGCAATGAGCAGTTCTTC	TRBV29-1	TRBJ2-1	TRBD2	-
CASSLSPSGRDTQYF	TGTGCCAGTAGTCTGTCTCCCAGCGGGAGAGATACGCAGTATTTT	TRBV19	TRBJ2-3	TRBD2	-
CASSETRGSLNTEAFF	TGTGCCAGCAGTGAAACCAGGGGGAGCCTGAACACTGAAGCTTTCTTT	TRBV6-1	TRBJ1-1	TRBD1	-
CASSPAGNGRTNEQFF	TGTGCCAGCTCACCTGCTGGAAATGGACGGACAAATGAGCAGTTCTTC	TRBV18	TRBJ2-1	-	-
CASTQSRGELFF	TGCGCCAGCACCCAATCTAGAGGGGAGCTGTTTTTT	TRBV5-1	TRBJ2-2	-	-
CASSIRDLYEQYF	TGTGCCAGTAGTATACGGGACCTGTACGAGCAGTACTTC	TRBV19	TRBJ2-7	-	-
CASSLAFGLAGNTGELFF	TGCGCCAGCAGCTTGGCCTTCGGACTAGCGGGAAACACCGGGGAGCTGTTTTTT	TRBV5-1	TRBJ2-2	TRBD2	-
CASSLPRGHGYTF	TGTGCCAGCAGTTTACCACGGGGCCATGGCTACACCTTC	TRBV28	TRBJ1-2	-	-
CASSSEILGGHQPQHF	TGCGCCAGCAGTTCTGAGATCCTAGGGGGCCATCAGCCCCAGCATTTT	TRBV23-1	TRBJ1-5	TRBD1	-
CASSIYAFYEQYF	TGTGCCAGTAGTATTTACGCTTTCTACGAGCAGTACTTC	TRBV19	TRBJ2-7	-	once
CASSFRQGPTEKLFF	TGTGCCAGCAGCTTCCGACAGGGGCCTACTGAAAAACTGTTTTTT	TRBV5-8	TRBJ1-4	TRBD1	-
CASSNPLTAGAGELFF	TGTGCCAGCAGCAACCCCTTGACGGCGGGGGCCGGGGAGCTGTTTTTT	TRBV9	TRBJ2-2	TRBD2	-
CASTTGHSGANVLTF	TGTGCCAGCACTACGGGACACTCTGGGGCCAACGTCCTGACTTTC	TRBV2	TRBJ2-6	-	-
CASSPGVGELFF	TGTGCCAGTAGTCCAGGAGTCGGGGAGCTGTTTTTT	TRBV19	TRBJ2-2	-	once
CASSITGVSQETQYF	TGTGCCAGTAGTATAACAGGGGTTTCCCAAGAGACCCAGTACTTC	TRBV19	TRBJ2-5	TRBD1	-
CASSPRPASYNEQFF	TGTGCCAGCAGCCCCCGCCCAGCGAGCTACAATGAGCAGTTCTTC	TRBV7-2	TRBJ2-1	-	-
CASSLTVYNEQFF	TGTGCCAGCAGTCTCACAGTGTACAATGAGCAGTTCTTC	TRBV2	TRBJ2-1	-	-
CASIVAGSPQPQHF	TGTGCCAGCATCGTGGCAGGGTCTCCTCAGCCCCAGCATTTT	TRBV28	TRBJ1-5	-	-
CASSSTSSGSGRETQYF	TGCGCCAGCAGCTCTACTTCTAGCGGGAGTGGTCGGGAGACCCAGTACTTC	TRBV5-1	TRBJ2-5	TRBD2	-
CASSPLGQGAQPQHF	TGTGCCAGCTCACCCCTTGGACAGGGGGCTCAGCCCCAGCATTTT	TRBV18	TRBJ1-5	TRBD1	-
CASSPPIGGKNIQYF	TGTGCCAGCTCACCACCGATCGGGGGGAAAAACATTCAGTACTTC	TRBV18	TRBJ2-4	TRBD2	-
CASGLASGAPRERGQYF	TGTGCTAGTGGTTTGGCCTCAGGGGCCCCAAGAGAAAGGGGGCAGTATTTT	TRBV12-5	TRBJ2-3	-	-
CASSPRTAGTITGELFF	TGTGCCAGCAGCCCGAGGACCGCCGGTACTATCACCGGGGAGCTGTTTTTT	TRBV9	TRBJ2-2	-	-
CSARYIYEQYF	TGCAGTGCTAGATACATTTACGAGCAGTACTTC	TRBV20-1	TRBJ2-7	-	-
CASSNPSWIQLF	TGTGCCAGCTCCAATCCGAGTTGGATCCAGCTTTTT	TRBV28	TRBJ1-4	-	-
CASSLVFRGRGEQYF	TGTGCCAGCAGCTTAGTTTTCAGGGGGCGCGGCGAGCAGTACTTC	TRBV11-2	TRBJ2-7	TRBD1	-
CSARQGHEQYF	TGCAGTGCTAGACAGGGGCACGAGCAGTACTTC	TRBV20-1	TRBJ2-7	-	-
CASSIRTVMNEQFF	TGTGCCAGCAGCATCCGGACAGTTATGAATGAGCAGTTCTTC	TRBV6-5	TRBJ2-1	-	-
CATGQGAYEQYF	TGTGCCACAGGACAGGGGGCGTACGAGCAGTACTTC	TRBV28	TRBJ2-7	TRBD1	-
CASSLLASGPANEQFF	TGTGCCAGCAGCTTATTGGCTAGCGGTCCTGCGAATGAGCAGTTCTTC	TRBV7-2	TRBJ2-1	TRBD2	-
CASRGRGYEQYF	TGCGCCAGCAGGGGGCGTGGCTACGAGCAGTACTTC	TRBV5-1	TRBJ2-7	-	-
CASSLGTGGSGANVLTF	TGTGCCAGCAGTTTGGGGACTGGGGGATCTGGGGCCAACGTCCTGACTTTC	TRBV28	TRBJ2-6	-	-
CASSPRGGANYGYTF	TGTGCCAGCAGCCCCCGTGGGGGAGCTAACTATGGCTACACCTTC	TRBV7-9	TRBJ1-2	-	-
CSAGAGERETQYF	TGCAGCGCTGGCGCAGGGGAGAGGGAGACCCAGTACTTC	TRBV29-1	TRBJ2-5	-	-
CASSISGDNEQFF	TGTGCCAGCAGCATCTCAGGGGACAATGAGCAGTTCTTC	TRBV7-2	TRBJ2-1	-	-
CASSLDIQGPETQYF	TGTGCCAGCAGCTTAGATATTCAGGGGCCAGAGACCCAGTACTTC	TRBV13	TRBJ2-5	-	-
CASRNLAVEQFF	TGTGCCAGCAGGAACCTAGCGGTTGAGCAGTTCTTC	TRBV5-5	TRBJ2-1	TRBD2	-
CASSYSILAYEQYF	TGTGCCAGCAGTTACTCGATATTGGCCTACGAGCAGTACTTC	TRBV6-5	TRBJ2-7	-	-
CATSRGSGGEDTQYF	TGTGCCACCAGCAGAGGTTCGGGAGGGGAAGATACGCAGTATTTT	TRBV15	TRBJ2-3	TRBD2	-
CASSFAADTQYF	TGCGCCAGCAGCTTCGCAGCAGATACGCAGTATTTT	TRBV5-1	TRBJ2-3	-	-
CASSWDSTNSGEQYF	TGCGCCAGCAGCTGGGACAGCACAAACTCTGGCGAGCAGTACTTC	TRBV5-1	TRBJ2-7	TRBD1	-
CASMGGPGAETQYF	TGTGCCAGCATGGGAGGACCGGGGGCGGAGACCCAGTACTTC	TRBV28	TRBJ2-5	-	-
CASSRLRSGRSDTQYF	TGTGCCAGCAGCAGACTAAGGAGCGGGAGGTCAGATACGCAGTATTTT	TRBV14	TRBJ2-3	TRBD2	once
CASSLEGYGYTF	TGCGCCAGCAGCTTGGAAGGGTACGGCTACACCTTC	TRBV5-1	TRBJ1-2	-	-
CASSIGIRGALGNQPQHF	TGTGCCAGTAGTATCGGGATCCGGGGGGCATTGGGCAATCAGCCCCAGCATTTT	TRBV19	TRBJ1-5	-	-
CASSTIAGARGEQYF	TGTGCCAGTAGTACGATAGCGGGGGCCCGTGGCGAGCAGTACTTC	TRBV19	TRBJ2-7	TRBD2	-
CASSPLTSGRTRETQYF	TGTGCCAGCTCGCCACTGACTAGCGGGAGGACACGAGAGACCCAGTACTTC	TRBV18	TRBJ2-5	TRBD2	-